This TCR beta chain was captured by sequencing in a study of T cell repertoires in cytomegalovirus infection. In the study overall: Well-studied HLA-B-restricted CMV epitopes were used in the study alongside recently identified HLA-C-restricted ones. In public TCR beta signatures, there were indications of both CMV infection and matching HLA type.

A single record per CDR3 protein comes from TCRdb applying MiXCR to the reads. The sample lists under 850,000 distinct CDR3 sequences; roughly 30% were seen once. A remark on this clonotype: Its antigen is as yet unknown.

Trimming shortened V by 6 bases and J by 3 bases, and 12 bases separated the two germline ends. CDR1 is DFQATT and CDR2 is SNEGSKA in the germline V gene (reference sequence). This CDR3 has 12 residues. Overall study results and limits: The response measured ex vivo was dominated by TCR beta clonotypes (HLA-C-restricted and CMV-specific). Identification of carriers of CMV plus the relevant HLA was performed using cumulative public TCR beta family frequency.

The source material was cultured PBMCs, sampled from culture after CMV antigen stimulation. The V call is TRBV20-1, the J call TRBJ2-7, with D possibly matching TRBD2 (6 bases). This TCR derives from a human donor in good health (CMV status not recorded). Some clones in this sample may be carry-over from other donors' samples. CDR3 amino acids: CSAEGPDYEQYF. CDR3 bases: TGCAGTGCGGAGGGACCGGACTACGAGCAGTACTTC.